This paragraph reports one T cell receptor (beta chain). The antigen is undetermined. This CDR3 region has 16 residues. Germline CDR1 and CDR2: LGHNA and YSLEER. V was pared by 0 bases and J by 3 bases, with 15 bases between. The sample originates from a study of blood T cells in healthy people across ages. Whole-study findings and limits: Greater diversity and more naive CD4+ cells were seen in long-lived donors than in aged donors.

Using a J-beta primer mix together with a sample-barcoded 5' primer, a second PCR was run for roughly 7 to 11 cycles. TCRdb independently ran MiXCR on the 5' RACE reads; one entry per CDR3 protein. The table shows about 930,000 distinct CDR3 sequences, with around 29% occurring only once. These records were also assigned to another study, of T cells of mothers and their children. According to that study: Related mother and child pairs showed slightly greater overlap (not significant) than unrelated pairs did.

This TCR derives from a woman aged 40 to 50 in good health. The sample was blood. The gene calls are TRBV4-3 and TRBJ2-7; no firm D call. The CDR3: CASSQDRLNSGYEQYF. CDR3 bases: TGCGCCAGCAGCCAAGATCGGCTCAACTCCGGCTACGAGCAGTACTTC.